Listed below are T cell receptor beta chains from one sample, sequenced in a study of blood T cell repertoires in COVID-19. TCRdb's copy holds only in-frame clones and misses some; the assay was immunoSEQ multiplex PCR. The sample includes about 310,000 clones, 89% of them seen just once. The sample was PBMCs or T cells enriched from blood (not recorded which). Source of these receptors: a woman aged 35 to 49 who had recovered from COVID-19. The CDR3 runs from the conserved cysteine through the conserved F or W. The D gene is left open where the match is weak. The size entry is marked missing in some rows and otherwise reads once, few, many or a size class.

j_gene: TRBJ2-3
abundance: .
v_gene: TRBV4-3
d_gene: TRBD1
CDR3aa: CASSQGTGGTDTQYF
CDR3nt: TGCGCCAGCAGCCAGGGGACAGGGGGCACAGATACGCAGTATTTT

j_gene: TRBJ2-1
abundance: .
v_gene: TRBV6-4
d_gene: TRBD2
CDR3aa: CASSPLGLAGGGYNEQFF
CDR3nt: TGTGCCAGCAGTCCCCTCGGACTAGCGGGAGGAGGCTACAATGAGCAGTTCTTC

j_gene: TRBJ2-7
abundance: .
v_gene: TRBV24-1
d_gene: TRBD2
CDR3aa: CATSDGTSGRGEQYF
CDR3nt: TGTGCCACCAGTGACGGGACTAGCGGGAGGGGTGAGCAGTACTTC

j_gene: TRBJ1-4
abundance: .
v_gene: TRBV12-3/TRBV12-4
d_gene: .
CDR3aa: CASSLGGGEKLFF
CDR3nt: TGTGCCAGCAGTTTAGGAGGGGGAGAAAAACTGTTTTTT

j_gene: TRBJ1-1
abundance: .
v_gene: TRBV7-2
d_gene: .
CDR3aa: CASSLGGTRAFF
CDR3nt: TGTGCCAGCAGCTTAGGGGGGACTAGAGCTTTCTTT

j_gene: TRBJ2-7
abundance: .
v_gene: TRBV7-2
d_gene: TRBD2
CDR3aa: CASSPPTSGKGEQYF
CDR3nt: TGTGCCAGCAGCCCCCCGACTAGCGGGAAGGGTGAGCAGTACTTC

j_gene: TRBJ2-5
abundance: .
v_gene: TRBV7-8
d_gene: TRBD1
CDR3aa: CASSHRDRGIQETQYF
CDR3nt: TGTGCCAGCAGCCATAGGGACAGGGGCATACAAGAGACCCAGTACTTC

j_gene: TRBJ1-1
abundance: .
v_gene: TRBV30
d_gene: .
CDR3aa: CARSRGATEAFF
CDR3nt: TGTGCCCGATCCCGGGGGGCCACTGAAGCTTTCTTT

j_gene: TRBJ2-3
abundance: .
v_gene: TRBV5-1
d_gene: .
CDR3aa: CASSWTASTDTQYF
CDR3nt: TGCGCCAGCAGCTGGACTGCGTCCACAGATACGCAGTATTTT

j_gene: TRBJ2-1
abundance: .
v_gene: TRBV4-3
d_gene: .
CDR3aa: CASSQDTSYNEQFF
CDR3nt: TGCGCCAGCAGCCAAGATACTAGCTACAATGAGCAGTTCTTC

j_gene: TRBJ2-3
abundance: .
v_gene: TRBV9
d_gene: .
CDR3aa: CASSAAGDRTDTQYF
CDR3nt: TGTGCCAGCAGCGCCGCAGGGGACCGCACAGATACGCAGTATTTT

j_gene: TRBJ2-7
abundance: .
v_gene: TRBV10-3
d_gene: .
CDR3aa: CAISDWRRDEQYF
CDR3nt: TGTGCCATCAGTGATTGGAGGAGGGACGAGCAGTACTTC

j_gene: TRBJ2-1
abundance: .
v_gene: TRBV19
d_gene: .
CDR3aa: CASTLMGASYNEQFF
CDR3nt: TGTGCCAGTACCCTCATGGGAGCTTCTTACAATGAGCAGTTCTTC

j_gene: TRBJ2-3
abundance: once
v_gene: TRBV28
d_gene: .
CDR3aa: CASSLVPGTDTQYF
CDR3nt: TGTGCCAGCAGTTTAGTCCCGGGCACAGATACGCAGTATTTT

j_gene: TRBJ1-3
abundance: .
v_gene: TRBV3-1/TRBV3-2
d_gene: .
CDR3aa: CASSPNAGSGNTIYF
CDR3nt: TGTGCCAGCAGCCCGAATGCAGGTTCTGGAAACACCATATATTTT

j_gene: TRBJ1-2
abundance: .
v_gene: TRBV27
d_gene: .
CDR3aa: CASSLQGFYGYTF
CDR3nt: TGTGCCAGCAGTTTACAGGGGTTCTATGGCTACACCTTC

j_gene: TRBJ2-5
abundance: .
v_gene: TRBV7-6
d_gene: TRBD2
CDR3aa: CASSIGLAGGLAQYF
CDR3nt: TGTGCCAGCAGCATAGGACTAGCGGGGGGTTTGGCCCAGTACTTC

j_gene: TRBJ2-5
abundance: once
v_gene: TRBV5-4
d_gene: TRBD1
CDR3aa: CASSWDREEAGETQYF
CDR3nt: TGTGCCAGCAGCTGGGACAGGGAGGAGGCAGGAGAGACCCAGTACTTC

j_gene: TRBJ1-4
abundance: .
v_gene: TRBV30
d_gene: .
CDR3aa: CAWSVGASTNEKLFF
CDR3nt: TGTGCCTGGAGTGTCGGAGCCTCAACTAATGAAAAACTGTTTTTT

j_gene: TRBJ1-2
abundance: .
v_gene: TRBV10-3
d_gene: TRBD1
CDR3aa: CAITSRDSNYGYTF
CDR3nt: TGTGCCATCACTAGCCGGGACAGTAACTATGGCTACACCTTC

j_gene: TRBJ1-2
abundance: .
v_gene: TRBV29-1
d_gene: .
CDR3aa: CSVLRGTNNYGYTF
CDR3nt: TGCAGCGTACTACGAGGGACAAATAACTATGGCTACACCTTC

j_gene: TRBJ2-7
abundance: .
v_gene: TRBV5-6
d_gene: TRBD2
CDR3aa: CASSPGVAGPSYEQYF
CDR3nt: TGTGCCAGCAGCCCCGGGGTAGCGGGGCCCTCCTACGAGCAGTACTTC

j_gene: TRBJ2-1
abundance: .
v_gene: TRBV24-1
d_gene: TRBD2
CDR3aa: CATSESGTGTSGGQFF
CDR3nt: TGTGCCACCAGTGAAAGCGGGACAGGGACTAGCGGGGGTCAGTTCTTC

j_gene: TRBJ1-2
abundance: .
v_gene: TRBV28
d_gene: .
CDR3aa: CASSLPLDSPNYGYTF
CDR3nt: TGTGCCAGCAGTTTACCCCTGGACAGTCCTAACTATGGCTACACCTTC

j_gene: TRBJ2-2
abundance: .
v_gene: TRBV5-4
d_gene: TRBD1
CDR3aa: CASSKQGVATGELFF
CDR3nt: TGTGCCAGCAGCAAACAGGGGGTGGCAACCGGGGAGCTGTTTTTT

j_gene: TRBJ2-7
abundance: .
v_gene: TRBV4-1
d_gene: TRBD1
CDR3aa: CASSQEGQGAYEQYF
CDR3nt: TGCGCCAGCAGCCAAGAAGGACAGGGTGCCTACGAGCAGTACTTC

j_gene: TRBJ2-3
abundance: .
v_gene: TRBV23-1
d_gene: .
CDR3aa: CASSQLSTDTQYF
CDR3nt: TGCGCCAGCAGTCAATTAAGCACAGATACGCAGTATTTT

j_gene: TRBJ2-2
abundance: .
v_gene: TRBV28
d_gene: .
CDR3aa: CATHENTGELFF
CDR3nt: TGTGCCACACACGAGAACACCGGGGAGCTGTTTTTT

j_gene: TRBJ1-2
abundance: .
v_gene: TRBV13
d_gene: .
CDR3aa: CASSPGQSMRYGYTF
CDR3nt: TGTGCCAGCAGCCCTGGACAGTCTATGCGCTATGGCTACACCTTC

j_gene: TRBJ1-1
abundance: .
v_gene: TRBV19
d_gene: TRBD1
CDR3aa: CASSDRGLITEAFF
CDR3nt: TGTGCCAGTAGTGACAGGGGCTTGATCACTGAAGCTTTCTTT

j_gene: TRBJ2-7
abundance: .
v_gene: TRBV19
d_gene: TRBD1
CDR3aa: CASSMTGGYYEQYF
CDR3nt: TGTGCCAGTAGCATGACAGGGGGCTACTACGAGCAGTACTTC

j_gene: TRBJ1-2
abundance: .
v_gene: TRBV24-1
d_gene: .
CDR3aa: CATSDRTGLYGYTF
CDR3nt: TGTGCCACCAGTGACCGAACAGGGTTATATGGCTACACCTTC

j_gene: TRBJ2-3
abundance: .
v_gene: TRBV24-1
d_gene: TRBD2
CDR3aa: CATSDLRGSMQYF
CDR3nt: TGTGCCACCAGTGATTTGCGCGGGAGCATGCAGTATTTT

j_gene: TRBJ1-1
abundance: .
v_gene: TRBV13
d_gene: TRBD1
CDR3aa: CASSLQGGNTEAFF
CDR3nt: TGTGCCAGCAGCCTCCAGGGGGGGAACACTGAAGCTTTCTTT

j_gene: TRBJ2-1
abundance: .
v_gene: TRBV7-3
d_gene: .
CDR3aa: CASSQNSGEQFF
CDR3nt: TGTGCCAGCAGCCAAAACAGCGGTGAGCAGTTCTTC

j_gene: TRBJ2-5
abundance: .
v_gene: TRBV27
d_gene: TRBD1
CDR3aa: CASSLDLRGQETQYF
CDR3nt: TGTGCCAGCAGTCTTGACCTCAGGGGGCAGGAGACCCAGTACTTC

j_gene: TRBJ1-2
abundance: .
v_gene: TRBV7-2
d_gene: TRBD1
CDR3aa: CASSLVDRDSGYTF
CDR3nt: TGTGCCAGCAGCTTAGTGGACAGGGACTCTGGCTACACCTTC

j_gene: TRBJ2-7
abundance: .
v_gene: TRBV5-8
d_gene: .
CDR3aa: CASSWGLLEQYF
CDR3nt: TGTGCCAGCAGCTGGGGGCTTCTCGAGCAGTACTTC

j_gene: TRBJ2-6
abundance: .
v_gene: TRBV6-5
d_gene: .
CDR3aa: CASSYTRSGANVLTF
CDR3nt: TGTGCCAGCAGTTACACTCGCTCTGGGGCCAACGTCCTGACTTTC

j_gene: TRBJ2-1
abundance: .
v_gene: TRBV4-2
d_gene: .
CDR3aa: CASSQDSSRNEQFF
CDR3nt: TGTGCCAGCAGCCAGGACTCTAGTCGCAATGAGCAGTTCTTC

j_gene: TRBJ1-3
abundance: .
v_gene: TRBV19
d_gene: .
CDR3aa: CASIPWGDGSGNTIYF
CDR3nt: TGTGCCAGTATCCCTTGGGGCGACGGCTCTGGAAACACCATATATTTT

j_gene: TRBJ2-7
abundance: .
v_gene: TRBV30
d_gene: TRBD2
CDR3aa: CAWSVGGVAYEQYF
CDR3nt: TGTGCCTGGAGTGTCGGGGGGGTTGCCTACGAGCAGTACTTC

j_gene: TRBJ2-2
abundance: .
v_gene: TRBV5-1
d_gene: .
CDR3aa: CASSPRYPGVGELFF
CDR3nt: TGCGCCAGCAGCCCCCGTTACCCCGGGGTGGGGGAGCTGTTTTTT

j_gene: TRBJ2-5
abundance: .
v_gene: TRBV7-7
d_gene: TRBD2
CDR3aa: CASSFLAGAGETQYF
CDR3nt: TGTGCTAGCAGCTTCTTAGCGGGAGCGGGCGAGACCCAGTACTTC

j_gene: TRBJ2-6
abundance: .
v_gene: TRBV3-1/TRBV3-2
d_gene: .
CDR3aa: CASSQDRAGANVLTF
CDR3nt: TGTGCCAGCAGCCAAGACAGGGCCGGGGCCAACGTCCTGACTTTC

j_gene: TRBJ2-7
abundance: .
v_gene: TRBV2
d_gene: .
CDR3aa: CASSDSQGYEQYF
CDR3nt: TGTGCCAGCAGTGATTCACAGGGATACGAGCAGTACTTC